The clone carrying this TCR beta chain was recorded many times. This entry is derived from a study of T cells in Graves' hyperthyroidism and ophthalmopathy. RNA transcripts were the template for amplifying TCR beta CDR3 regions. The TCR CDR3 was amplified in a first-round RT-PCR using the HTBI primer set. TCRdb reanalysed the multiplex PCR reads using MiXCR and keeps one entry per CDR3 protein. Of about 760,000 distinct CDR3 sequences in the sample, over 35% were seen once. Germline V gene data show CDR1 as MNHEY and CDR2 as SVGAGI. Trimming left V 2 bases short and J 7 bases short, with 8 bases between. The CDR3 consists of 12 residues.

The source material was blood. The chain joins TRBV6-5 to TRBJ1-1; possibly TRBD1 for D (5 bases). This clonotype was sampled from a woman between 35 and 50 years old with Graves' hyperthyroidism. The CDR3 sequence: CASSYKGLEAFF. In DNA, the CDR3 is TGTGCCAGCAGTTACAAGGGACTTGAAGCTTTCTTT.